This record covers a single T cell receptor (beta chain). The data derive from a study of blood T cell repertoires in COVID-19. In the study overall: Spain, Italy and the United States supplied samples that represented acute and convalescent COVID-19. T cells, B-cell-depleted T cells, or PBMCs supplied cDNA or gDNA.

CDR3 length equals 15 residues. Deletions cut 0 bases from V and 0 bases from J, with 8 bases between. The germline V gene has CDR1 SGHVS and CDR2 FQNEAQ. Authors' analysis steps: Amplification of reference gene primers was used by the study to estimate nucleated cell counts. Sequenced by immunoSEQ multiplex PCR; TCRdb stores in-frame clones only, minus some. The V and J calls and clone size are taken from that table; D and trimming were inferred from the DNA. The sample lists around 84,000 clones; approximately 90% were seen once. The gene calls are TRBV7-8 and TRBJ1-1; D gene uncertain. The TCR originated in a man over 45 with active COVID-19. Sequenced input: peripheral blood. CDR3 protein: CASSLAVSMNTEAFF. The CDR3 region has the DNA TGTGCCAGCAGCTTAGCGGTGAGCATGAACACTGAAGCTTTCTTT.